This T cell receptor beta chain comes out of a study of T-cell reconstitution after alpha-beta-depleted transplantation in children. The CDR3 extends over 15 amino acids. The germline gives CDR1 SGHVS, CDR2 FQNEAQ. Trimming left V 1 base short and J 1 base short, with 10 bases between. The library targeted TCRbeta and was prepared with unique molecular identifiers. Via MiXCR, TCRdb re-called the PCR reads, giving one row per CDR3 protein. The sample has around 500,000 distinct CDR3 sequences, 23% seen once. General observations from the study: Approximately two months post-transplant, alpha-beta T cells reportedly originated from several hundred expanded graft clones. Counts and diversity of T cells one year after transplant came mostly from newly produced T cells. At day 60, the high TCRbeta diversity found in some patients originated from recipient T cells and thymic progenitors that had survived.

A remark on this clonotype: Antigen specificity is unknown.

This sequence originates from a boy in the first two years of life who had a stem cell transplant for acute myeloid leukemia, so the T cells may come from the graft donor. The chain combines TRBV7-8 with TRBJ1-1; weak D call: TRBD1 (5 bases). The sample in question was PBMCs, mostly from graft donor cells, obtained 360 days after TCRalphabeta/CD19-depleted stem cell transplant. The CDR3 coding sequence is TGTGCCAGCAGCTTAGGGGAGGGGACGAACACTGAAGCTTTCTTT. It specifies CASSLGEGTNTEAFF.